Following are 13 T cell receptor beta chains from one sample sequenced in a study of CD8 T cells in Susac syndrome. The RNA input was about 0.5 to 1 ug, and it was reverse transcribed with random hexamers. Each CDR3 protein is one row after TCRdb ran MiXCR on the immunoSEQ multiplex PCR reads. The sample includes about 300,000 distinct CDR3 sequences, around 85% seen only once; the top ten take 0.2% to 0.25%. The specimen was CD8+ T cells from PBMCs. The receptors were gathered from a human donor with multiple sclerosis.

V is TRBV18 and J is TRBJ2-4; tentative D call: TRBD2 (5 bases). V lost 6 bases and J 0 bases, leaving 12 bases between the germline ends. Germline assignment: CDR1 KGHSH and CDR2 LQKENI. This CDR3 is built from 15 residues. CDR3 loop: CASSQSRVAKNIQYF. The CDR3 DNA reads as TGTGCCAGCTCGCAGTCGAGGGTAGCCAAAAACATTCAGTACTTC.

The chain combines TRBV6-5 with TRBJ1-1; 11 nucleotides agree with TRBD1. This CDR3 comprises 15 residues. Germline V gives CDR1 MNHEY, CDR2 SVGAGI. V lost 8 bases to trimming and J lost 5 bases; unmatched junction nucleotides: 10. CDR3 residues: CASRRTGGASTEAFF. The CDR3 coding sequence is TGTGCCAGCCGTAGGACAGGGGGCGCTTCGACTGAAGCTTTCTTT.

The CDR3 region is CATSRDRGLGNQPQHF. CDR3 DNA: TGTGCCACCAGCAGAGATCGAGGTTTGGGCAATCAGCCCCAGCATTTT. V gene TRBV15 combines with J gene TRBJ1-5; D uncertain. There are 16 residues in the CDR3. Trimming removed 0 bases from V and 2 bases from J, with 11 bases in between. CDR1 is LNHNV and CDR2 is YYDKDF in the germline V gene (reference sequence). The whole variable domain, remainder taken from reference TRBV15 and TRBJ1-5, is DAMVIQNPRYQVTQFGKPVTLSCSQTLNHNVMYWYQQKSSQAPKLLFHYYDKDFNNEADTPDNFQSRRPNTSFCFLDIRSPGLGDTAMYLCATSRDRGLGNQPQHFGDGTRLSIL.

This chain uses TRBV28 with TRBJ2-1; 15 bases match TRBD2. Germline-derived CDR1 and CDR2 are MDHEN and SYDVKM. The CDR3 covers 18 residues. V dropped 1 base and J dropped 8; count of bases not matched to a gene: 9. DNA of the CDR3: TGTGCCAGCAGTTTATCCCTCCGGGGACTAGCGGGAGGCTATGAGCAGTTCTTC. As protein: CASSLSLRGLAGGYEQFF.

This clonotype showed up just once. V usage is TRBV6-2 or TRBV6-3 and J usage is TRBJ2-7, with 9 bases aligning to TRBD2. V dropped 4 bases and J dropped 5; count of bases not matched to a gene: 6. CDR1 and CDR2 from the germline V gene are MNHEY and SVGEGT. The CDR3 covers 14 residues. CDR3 amino acids: CASSWGLAMDEQYF. CDR3 DNA: TGTGCCAGCAGTTGGGGACTAGCTATGGACGAGCAGTACTTC.

CDR3 loop: CSALEFSSYNEQFF. The CDR3 DNA sequence: TGCAGTGCTCTAGAGTTCAGCTCCTACAATGAGCAGTTCTTC. The chain joins TRBV20-1 to TRBJ2-1; no clear D. V gave up 5 bases and J gave up 0 bases, with 11 bases separating them. The CDR3 loop spans 14 amino acids. The germline gives CDR1 DFQATT, CDR2 SNEGSKA (reference sequence).

The chain uses TRBV6-5 and TRBJ2-3, with 13 bases identical to TRBD2. Germline lookup yields CDR1 MNHEY and CDR2 SVGAGI. Germline trimming cut 6 bases from V and 0 bases from J; bases unmatched to any gene: 0. The CDR3 sequence is 15 residues long. The CDR3 spells CASRGLAGSTDTQYF. CDR3 bases: TGTGCCAGCAGGGGACTAGCGGGAAGCACAGATACGCAGTATTTT.

This sequence joins TRBV30 and TRBJ1-1; D remains unclear. V was shortened by 3 bases and J by 4 bases, with 18 bases between the two germline ends. This CDR3 comprises 15 residues. Germline assignment: CDR1 GTSNPN and CDR2 SVGIG (reference sequence). CDR3 sequence (DNA): TGTGCCTGGAGCGACGGAGGGAGGGAGAGCACTGAAGCTTTCTTT. Protein: CAWSDGGRESTEAFF.

The V gene is TRBV19, the J gene TRBJ1-1; 7 nucleotides line up with TRBD1. The CDR3 is made up of 14 amino acids. The ends lost 8 bases at V and 5 bases at J; junction bases unmatched: 11. Germline loops: CDR1 LNHDA, CDR2 SQIVND (reference sequence). CDR3 sequence: CASSWDSPVTEAFF. CDR3 DNA: TGTGCCAGTTCCTGGGACAGCCCTGTAACTGAAGCTTTCTTT.

This sequence joins TRBV6-2 or TRBV6-3 and TRBJ2-5; D is uncertain. The V and J ends lost 8 bases and 7 bases respectively, with 11 bases between them. The CDR3 is made up of 11 amino acids. The germline gives CDR1 MNHEY, CDR2 SVGEGT. The CDR3 DNA reads as TGTGCCAGCGTATCCGACTGGACCCAGTACTTC. This gives the protein CASVSDWTQYF.

The J gene is TRBJ2-1, the V gene TRBV11-3; D is perhaps TRBD2 (6 bases). The CDR3 loop spans 17 amino acids. The germline V gene encodes CDR1 SGHNT and CDR2 YENEEA. The V end lost 4 bases, the J end lost 4 bases, and 20 bases lay between the germline ends. The CDR3 DNA follows: TGTGCCAGCAGCTGGATTGGGGCGGGACGGATATACAATGAGCAGTTCTTC. This gives the protein CASSWIGAGRIYNEQFF.

The V and J genes are TRBV5-4 and TRBJ1-2; 9 bases fit TRBD1. The ends lost 4 bases at V and 8 bases at J; junction bases unmatched: 3. Germline V gene data show CDR1 as SGHNT and CDR2 as YYREEE (reference sequence). This CDR3 spans 12 amino acids. CDR3 loop: CASSGTGWGYTF. The CDR3 nucleotides are TGTGCCAGCAGCGGGACAGGGTGGGGCTACACCTTC. Full variable domain (rest looked up from reference TRBV5-4 and TRBJ1-2): ETGVTQSPTHLIKTRGQQVTLRCSSQSGHNTVSWYQQALGQGPQFIFQYYREEENGRGNFPPRFSGLQFPNYSSELNVNALELDDSALYLCASSGTGWGYTFGSGTRLTVV.

The V call is TRBV9, the J call TRBJ2-1; no firm D call. V gave up 3 bases and J gave up 8 bases, with 21 bases separating them. The CDR3 contains 16 residues. CDR1 is SGDLS, CDR2 YYNGEE, per germline. DNA of the CDR3: TGTGCCAGCAGCGCCCACCGGGCCCCCGTTTCGGATGAGCAGTTCTTC. Translation: CASSAHRAPVSDEQFF. The complete variable domain, with remaining parts taken from reference TRBV9 and TRBJ2-1, reads DSGVTQTPKHLITATGQRVTLRCSPRSGDLSVYWYQQSLDQGLQFLIQYYNGEERAKGNILERFSAQQFPDLHSELNLSSLELGDSALYFCASSAHRAPVSDEQFFGPGTRLTVL.